This TCR beta chain emerged from a study of vaccination effects on CD4 cells after COVID-19. Overall study: Post-vaccine specimens arrived a median 72 days past the second dose.

Overall study findings and caveats: Convalescent patients were few in the study, and early post-infection timepoints were absent. Nearly all vaccine-induced clones in healthy recipients recognized only SARS-CoV-2.

In germline, CDR1 is LNHDA, CDR2 SQIVND (reference sequence). The CDR3 extends over 20 amino acids. V was cut by 1 base and J by 5 bases, with 27 bases left in between. The protocol was immunoSEQ multiplex PCR, while the TCRdb copy is restricted to in-frame clones and leaves out a portion. The data contain around 25,000 clones, about 75% of them singletons. In the case of this clone: Its antigen is undetermined.

Before sequencing, viral peptide pools were used by the ViraFEST assay to expand antigen-specific CD4+ T cells. Once cultured for around 11 days, the cells underwent separation to obtain CD4+ T cells. Each participant received a vaccine that was either BNT162b2 or mRNA-1273, given as two doses. The TCR comes from a human donor who received a COVID-19 vaccine. Some clones in this sample may be carry-over from other donors' samples. Material: CD4+ T cells from PBMCs cultured with SARS-CoV-2 spike peptides, obtained after COVID-19 vaccination. This rearrangement joins TRBV19 to TRBJ2-1; possibly TRBD2 for D (5 bases). The CDR3 region has the DNA TGTGCCAGTAGTATAGTAATAAGAAGGGCGAGACTACGGAGCGACAATGAGCAGTTCTTC. Amino acid sequence: CASSIVIRRARLRSDNEQFF.